This paragraph reports one T cell receptor beta chain. Its specificity is unknown. Germline-derived CDR1 and CDR2 are SGHRS and YFSETQ. CDR3 length equals 14 residues. V lost 4 bases, J lost 3 bases, and 14 bases lay in between. This sample was included in a study of shared clonotypes between healthy human individuals. Study in general: Contributing individuals were two females and a few males aged 18 to 49. Study findings and constraints: Blood alone was sampled, and tissue repertoires likely differ. Clonotype sharing among donors was expected to depend on sequencing depth.

Profiled with immunoSEQ multiplex PCR; TCRdb holds only in-frame clones, not every one. This sample yields about 2.3 million clones, of which approximately 93% are seen a single time; about 0.39% belongs to the top ten. The chain combines TRBV5-1 with TRBJ2-7; possibly TRBD2 for D (6 bases). Material for sequencing was naive CD4+ T cells from PBMCs. Subset described: CD45RA+ positively selected. This sequence was found in a man aged 18-30 years in good health. Some clones in this sample may be carry-over from other donors' samples. DNA of the CDR3: TGCGCCAGCAGCAGAAATAGCGGAAACTACGAGCAGTACTTC. This encodes CASSRNSGNYEQYF.